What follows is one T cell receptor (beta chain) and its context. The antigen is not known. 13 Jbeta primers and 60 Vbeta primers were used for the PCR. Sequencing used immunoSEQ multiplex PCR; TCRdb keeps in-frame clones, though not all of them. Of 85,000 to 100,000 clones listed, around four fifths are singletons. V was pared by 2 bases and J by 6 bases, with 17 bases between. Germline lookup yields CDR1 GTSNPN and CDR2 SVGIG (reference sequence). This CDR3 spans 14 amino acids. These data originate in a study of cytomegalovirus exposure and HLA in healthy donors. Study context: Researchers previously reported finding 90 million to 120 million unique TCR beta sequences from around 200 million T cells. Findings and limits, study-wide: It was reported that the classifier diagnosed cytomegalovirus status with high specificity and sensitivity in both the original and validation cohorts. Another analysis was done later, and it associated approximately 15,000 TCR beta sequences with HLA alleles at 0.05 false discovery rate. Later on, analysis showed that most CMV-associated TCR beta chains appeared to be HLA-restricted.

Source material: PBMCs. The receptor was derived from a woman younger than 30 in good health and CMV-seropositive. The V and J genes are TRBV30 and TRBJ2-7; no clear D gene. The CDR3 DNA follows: TGTGCCTGGAGTCCCGGAGTAGCTTCCCTCGAGCAGTACTTC. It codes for CAWSPGVASLEQYF.